The 17 T cell receptor beta chains reported below all come from one sample, sequenced in a study of shared clonotypes between healthy human individuals. Method: immunoSEQ multiplex PCR; TCRdb's copy keeps in-frame clones and lacks some. The profile covers hundreds of thousands of clones, with about three quarters appearing a single time and under 2% taken by the ten largest. The sequencing sample was made of memory CD4+ T cells sorted from blood. Subset of the sample: CD45RA-negative fraction. Receptors were obtained from a young woman in good health.

The chain has TRBV6-5 and TRBJ2-5; D may be TRBD2 (5 bases). V was clipped by 7 bases and J by 7 bases, with 13 bases between them. CDR1 and CDR2 from the germline V gene are MNHEY and SVGAGI. There are 12 residues in the CDR3. The CDR3: CASNKRSGTQYF. The CDR3 coding sequence is TGTGCCAGCAATAAGCGGTCGGGGACCCAGTACTTC.

Here the CDR3 reads CASSERQETQYF. The CDR3 DNA is TGTGCCAGCAGTGAACGCCAAGAGACCCAGTACTTC. The chain uses TRBV2 and TRBJ2-5; D gene uncertain. Trimming took 2 bases from V and 1 from J, leaving 2 bases between them. The CDR3 runs 12 residues. Germline CDR1 reads SNHLY; CDR2 reads FYNNEI.

The J gene is TRBJ2-3, the V gene TRBV5-1; 8 nucleotides agree with TRBD2. Germline V gene lookup returns CDR1 SGHRS and CDR2 YFSETQ. This CDR3 region has 17 residues. The trim removed 0 bases at V and 0 bases at J, leaving 6 bases unmatched. The CDR3 loop is CASSLASSGFSTDTQYF. As DNA, the CDR3 is TGCGCCAGCAGCTTGGCCTCTAGCGGGTTTAGCACAGATACGCAGTATTTT.

The V call is TRBV6-6, the J call TRBJ2-1; 10 nucleotides match TRBD2. The CDR3 sequence is 16 residues long. Germline CDR1 reads MNHNY; CDR2 reads SVGAGI (reference sequence). With V trimmed by 5 bases and J by 0 bases, 4 bases remained unmatched. As DNA, the CDR3 is TGTGCCAGCAGTGGCCCTAGCGGGGGCTCCTACAATGAGCAGTTCTTC. It is translated as CASSGPSGGSYNEQFF.

About this clone itself: The sample holds other DNA sequences that translate to the same CDR3. CDR3 loop: CASSQGTAGNTIYF. CDR3 DNA sequence: TGCGCCAGCAGCCAAGGGACGGCCGGAAACACCATATATTTT. The chain carries TRBV5-1 and TRBJ1-3, with D tentatively TRBD1 (5 bases). The germline V gene has CDR1 SGHRS and CDR2 YFSETQ. This CDR3 comprises 14 residues. The ends were cut back, 4 bases at V and 4 bases at J, with 12 bases in the middle.

The V gene is TRBV6-7, the J gene TRBJ1-3; D unresolved. TRBV6-7 is recorded as an ORF, its role being uncertain. The CDR3 extends over 16 amino acids. Trimming took 6 bases from V and 0 from J, leaving 15 bases between them. CDR3 in DNA: TGTGCCAGCAGCCTCCGCGGGGATCGCTCTGGAAACACCATATATTTT. Translation: CASSLRGDRSGNTIYF.

The chain has TRBV6-5 and TRBJ2-5; D uncertain. The DNA end favors TRBJ2-7, so the J call may be wrong. Germline V CDR1 and CDR2: MNHEY, SVGAGI. The CDR3 loop spans 11 amino acids. The CDR3 spells CASSDRFEQYF. In DNA form, the CDR3 reads TGTGCCAGCAGCGATCGATTCGAGCAGTACTTC.

A remark on this clone: The same CDR3 also results from other DNA sequences found in this sample. The chain joins TRBV7-9 to TRBJ2-2, with TRBD1 identical over 7 bases. The ends lost 5 bases at V and 2 bases at J; junction bases unmatched: 5. CDR1 is SEHNR and CDR2 is FQNEAQ in the germline V gene (reference sequence). This CDR3 is 15 amino acids long. Here the CDR3 DNA reads TGTGCCAGCAGCCCCGGGACAGCCAACACCGGGGAGCTGTTTTTT. It is translated as CASSPGTANTGELFF.

This clone turned up a few times. This sequence joins TRBV7-8 and TRBJ2-5, with 8 bases lining up with TRBD1. Germline CDR1 SGHVS, CDR2 FQNEAQ. The V gene end was trimmed by 5 bases and the J gene end by 5 bases; junction bases not matched to a gene: 10. This CDR3 is built from 15 residues. DNA for the CDR3: TGTGCCAGCAGCCTAACAGGACAGGGACGTGAGACCCAGTACTTC. Its protein product is CASSLTGQGRETQYF. Supplemented by reference TRBV7-8 and TRBJ2-5, the full variable domain reads GAGVSQSPRYKVAKRGQDVALRCDPISGHVSLFWYQQALGQGPEFLTYFQNEAQLDKSGLPSDRFFAERPEGSVSTLKIQRTQQEDSAVYLCASSLTGQGRETQYFGPGTRLLVL.

This clone was found a few times. The chain carries TRBV11-2 and TRBJ2-3, with TRBD2 matching 9 bases. Germline trimming cut 5 bases from V and 6 bases from J; bases unmatched to any gene: 9. This CDR3 is built from 15 residues. CDR1 is SGHAT, CDR2 FQNNGV, per germline. The CDR3 nucleotides read TGTGCCAGCAGCCCCGAGCGGGGGGCTCGGGATACGCAGTATTTT. It is translated as CASSPERGARDTQYF.

This clone was picked up a small number of times. Other DNA sequences of this sample code for an identical CDR3. The rearrangement uses TRBV11-2 and TRBJ2-1, with 8 bases aligning to TRBD2. V shed 5 bases and J 3 bases; nucleotides not matched to a gene: 9. CDR1 is SGHAT and CDR2 is FQNNGV in the germline V gene. This CDR3 comprises 16 residues. CDR3 amino acids: CASSPRLAGVYNEQFF. In DNA, the CDR3 is TGTGCCAGCAGCCCCCGGCTAGCGGGCGTCTACAATGAGCAGTTCTTC.

The chain uses TRBV7-9 and TRBJ2-1; 10 bases match TRBD2. V shed 8 bases and J 2 bases; nucleotides not matched to a gene: 6. Germline lookup yields CDR1 SEHNR and CDR2 FQNEAQ (reference sequence). The CDR3 runs 15 residues. The CDR3, as DNA: TGTGCCAGCGCTTCGGGACTAGCGCCCTACAATGAGCAGTTCTTC. Residues: CASASGLAPYNEQFF.

The chain couples TRBV4-1 to TRBJ2-7; weak D call: TRBD1 (5 bases). The CDR3 runs to 13 residues. V was shortened by 3 bases and J by 6 bases, with 12 bases between the two germline ends. Germline assignment: CDR1 MGHRA and CDR2 YSYEKL. This chain's CDR3 is CASSQGLGTEQYF. CDR3 coding DNA: TGCGCCAGCAGCCAGGGGCTCGGAACCGAGCAGTACTTC.

The gene calls are TRBV7-9 and TRBJ2-5, with 8 bases aligning to TRBD2. V lost 1 base to trimming and J lost 5 bases; unmatched junction nucleotides: 6. In germline, CDR1 is SEHNR, CDR2 FQNEAQ (reference sequence). The length of the CDR3 is 15 residues. In DNA form, the CDR3 reads TGTGCCAGCAGCTTAGAGGGACTAGTTAGTGAGACCCAGTACTTC. Its translation is CASSLEGLVSETQYF.

The CDR3 DNA sequence: TGTGCCAGCAGTCCTTCTTTCTGGACCAGGTATGGCTACACCTTC. This codes for CASSPSFWTRYGYTF. The chain couples TRBV28 to TRBJ1-2; D unresolved. The V end lost 5 bases, the J end lost 5 bases, and 18 bases lay between the germline ends. The germline V gene has CDR1 MDHEN and CDR2 SYDVKM. The CDR3 loop spans 15 amino acids.

The chain couples TRBV27 to TRBJ2-2, with 10 bases fitting TRBD2. The CDR3 length is 16 residues. V shed 5 bases and J 3 bases; nucleotides not matched to a gene: 6. Looked up from germline, CDR1 is MNHEY and CDR2 is SMNVEV (reference sequence). This chain's CDR3 is CASSVSGRADTGELFF. The CDR3, as DNA: TGTGCCAGCAGTGTAAGCGGGAGGGCCGACACCGGGGAGCTGTTTTTT.

The CDR3 nucleotides are TGTGCCAGCAGACGACCGGACAGGCACGAAATCGACGAGCAGTACTTC. It specifies CASRRPDRHEIDEQYF. The V gene is TRBV28, the J gene TRBJ2-7; 7 nucleotides line up with TRBD1. The CDR3 contains 16 residues. V was clipped by 6 bases and J by 5 bases; unmatched bases: 16. Per germline, CDR1 MDHEN and CDR2 SYDVKM.